This TCR beta chain was recorded in a study of identical twins. There are 15 residues in the CDR3. Trimming pared 4 bases from V and 6 bases from J, leaving 17 bases between. Germline V lookup: CDR1 SGHDT, CDR2 YYEEEE. Addition of a universal primer site occurred through template switching, and cDNA carried unique molecular identifiers. TCRdb recomputed calls from the 5' RACE reads with MiXCR, one row per CDR3 protein. The data show hundreds of thousands of distinct CDR3 sequences, more than 9% seen once. These data were likewise used in another study, on yellow fever vaccine responses in identical twins. That paper adds: As reported, the vaccine T cell response of twins seemed partly convergent and partly personalized.

The rearrangement joins TRBV5-6 to TRBJ2-1, with D unclear. This TCR came from a woman aged 18-35 years in good health. The sequenced sample consisted of CD8+ T cells sorted from blood. CDR3 coding DNA: TGTGCCAGCAGCCCTACCCCTTCGCGCGGCAATGAGCAGTTCTTC. Residues: CASSPTPSRGNEQFF.